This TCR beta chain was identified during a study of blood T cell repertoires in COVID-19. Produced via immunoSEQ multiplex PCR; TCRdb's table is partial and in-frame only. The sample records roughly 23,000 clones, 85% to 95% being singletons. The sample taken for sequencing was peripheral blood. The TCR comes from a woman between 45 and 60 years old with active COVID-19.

The CDR3 DNA sequence: TGTGCCAGCAGCTTGGGAGGGATATACAATGAGCAGTTCTTC. It encodes CASSLGGIYNEQFF. The chain uses TRBV7-9 and TRBJ2-1; 7 positions match TRBD2. Unmatched junction bases numbered 3, after V lost 3 bases and J lost 4 bases. The CDR3 consists of 14 residues. Germline V gene data show CDR1 as SEHNR and CDR2 as FQNEAQ (reference sequence).